This record covers a single TCR beta chain. These data belong to a study of blood T cell repertoires in COVID-19. Study information: The United States, Italy and Spain supplied acute and convalescent COVID-19 samples. Sources were T cells, B-cell-depleted T cells, or PBMCs; the material itself was cDNA or gDNA.

Germline V lookup: CDR1 SGHVS, CDR2 FQNEAQ. Trimming pared 3 bases from V and 1 base from J, leaving 13 bases between. The CDR3 runs 15 residues. As processed by the authors: Amplified reference gene primers provided the basis for estimating nucleated cell counts. Clones were sequenced by immunoSEQ multiplex PCR, and TCRdb holds only the in-frame ones, with some missing. V and J calls and clone size are those listed in that table; D and trimming were worked out from the DNA. The sample includes about 190,000 clones, 89% of them seen just once. Sequencing input: peripheral blood. The clonotype originates from a middle-aged man with acute or convalescent COVID-19. This chain joins TRBV7-8 and TRBJ2-7; D might be TRBD1 (6 bases). CDR3 residues: CASSFIQGKSYEQYF. CDR3 DNA: TGTGCCAGCAGCTTTATACAGGGAAAGTCCTACGAGCAGTACTTC.